Each of the 28 T cell receptor beta chains below was sequenced from the same sample in a study of response to subunit inactivated influenza vaccine. TCRdb reanalysed the RT-PCR reads using MiXCR and keeps one entry per CDR3 protein. This table holds about 700,000 distinct CDR3 sequences, 13% to 15% found once. Sequenced material: PBMCs from blood, taken approximately 15 days before vaccination. The receptor set was obtained from a man over 45 who received an inactivated influenza vaccine.

The V and J genes are TRBV2 and TRBJ1-6, with D maybe TRBD1 (6 bases). Germline V gene lookup returns CDR1 SNHLY and CDR2 FYNNEI. With 4 bases removed from V and 9 bases from J, the gap between germline ends came to 16 bases. CDR3 length: 15 amino acids. CDR3 in amino acids: CASSGRLRGGSPLHF. The DNA of the CDR3 is TGTGCCAGCAGTGGAAGACTTAGAGGGGGTTCACCCCTCCACTTT. Full variable domain (missing parts from reference TRBV2 and TRBJ1-6): EPEVTQTPSHQVTQMGQEVILRCVPISNHLYFYWYRQILGQKVEFLVSFYNNEISEKSEIFDDQFSVERPDGSNFTLKIRSTKLEDSAMYFCASSGRLRGGSPLHFGNGTRLTVT.

This clonotype was counted a few times. This chain links TRBV7-8 with TRBJ1-4, with 7 bases aligning to TRBD1. Germline values: CDR1 SGHVS, CDR2 FQNEAQ. There are 14 residues in the CDR3. J was trimmed by 14 bases and V by 0 bases; bases with no gene match: 9. The CDR3 DNA reads TGTGCCAGCAGCTTAGCGTCGGAGCAGGACAGGCTGTTTTTT. Encoded protein: CASSLASEQDRLFF.

The V gene is TRBV6-2 or TRBV6-3, the J gene TRBJ1-3; no definite D call. The CDR3 contains 14 residues. The V gene lost 6 bases and the J gene lost 0 bases, with 9 bases spanning the gap. Germline-derived CDR1 and CDR2 are MNHEY and SVGEGT. CDR3 DNA sequence: TGTGCCAGCAGGTTCGGGCGCTCTGGAAACACCATATATTTT. As protein: CASRFGRSGNTIYF.

This clonotype has more than one count but fewer than ten. The V and J genes are TRBV3-1 and TRBJ1-1; perhaps TRBD1 as D (6 bases). This CDR3 has 13 residues. Germline values: CDR1 LGHDT, CDR2 YNNKEL (reference sequence). Trimming removed 4 bases at V and 6 bases at J, with 12 bases between. In DNA, the CDR3 is TGTGCCAGCAGCCTGGGGGCTTTGCCTGAAGCTTTCTTT. Protein: CASSLGALPEAFF. Drawing the rest from reference TRBV3-1 and TRBJ1-1, the complete variable domain is DTAVSQTPKYLVTQMGNDKSIKCEQNLGHDTMYWYKQDSKKFLKIMFSYNNKELIINETVPNRFSPKSPDKAHLNLHINSLELGDSAVYFCASSLGALPEAFFGQGTRLTVV.

The chain combines TRBV3-1 with TRBJ2-3; D possibly corresponds to TRBD2 (6 bases). The CDR3 sequence is 19 residues long. V shed 0 bases and J shed 2 bases, with 21 bases lying between them. The germline gives CDR1 LGHDT, CDR2 YNNKEL (reference sequence). In DNA form, the CDR3 reads TGTGCCAGCAGCCAAGATGGGGGACTGATTCAGGTTTCCACAGATACGCAGTATTTT. Its translation is CASSQDGGLIQVSTDTQYF.

This clonotype was picked up a small number of times. V usage is TRBV4-1 and J usage is TRBJ2-3, with TRBD2 matching over 7 bases. Trimming took 0 bases from V and 0 from J; bases not matched to a gene: 18. The CDR3 loop spans 21 amino acids. Germline values: CDR1 MGHRA, CDR2 YSYEKL. The CDR3 loop reads CASSQEGLSGVEEWSTDTQYF. CDR3 nucleotide sequence: TGCGCCAGCAGCCAAGAAGGTCTAAGCGGGGTCGAGGAATGGAGCACAGATACGCAGTATTTT.

V and J are TRBV20-1 and TRBJ2-3; D is unresolved. Between the trimmed V and J ends, which lost 2 bases and 8 bases, there was a span of 11 bases. Germline CDR1 is DFQATT and CDR2 is SNEGSKA (reference sequence). This CDR3 is 12 amino acids long. DNA of the CDR3: TGCAGTGCTAGACCCTCCCACGGTACGCAGTATTTT. Encoded protein: CSARPSHGTQYF.

This clonotype was seen more than once but under ten times. This chain links TRBV12-5 with TRBJ2-3; no firm D call. The CDR3 contains 15 residues. V lost 0 bases and J lost 2, with 9 bases in between. CDR1 is LGHNT and CDR2 is FRNRAP in the germline V gene. CDR3 residues: CASGLVRLDTDTQYF. The CDR3 nucleotides are TGTGCTAGTGGTTTGGTACGCCTAGACACAGATACGCAGTATTTT.

Comment on this clonotype: A much larger clone lies a single base off, so this may be a read error. This rearrangement joins TRBV4-2 to TRBJ2-3; D is possibly TRBD1 or TRBD2 (6 bases each). CDR1 and CDR2 from the germline V gene are LGHNA and YNFKEQ. CDR3 length equals 14 residues. The CDR3 DNA sequence: TGTGCCAGCGGCCATGGGGGGCGGGGAGATACGCAGTATTTT. Translated, it gives CASGHGGRGDTQYF.

The rearrangement uses TRBV12-3 or TRBV12-4 and TRBJ2-7; D gene ambiguous. The germline V and J ends were trimmed by 0 bases and 3 bases, with 12 bases remaining between them. The CDR3 length is 15 residues. The CDR3 DNA sequence: TGTGCCAGCAGTTTAGCGGAAAACTTTAACTACGAGCAGTACTTC. Translating it yields CASSLAENFNYEQYF.

This clonotype has just a few counts. The V gene is TRBV28, the J gene TRBJ2-1; 11 bases line up with TRBD2. The CDR3 is made up of 16 amino acids. With V trimmed by 5 bases and J by 8 bases, 11 bases remained unmatched. From germline, CDR1 is MDHEN and CDR2 SYDVKM. CDR3: CASSIPLAGVLYEQFF. For the CDR3, the DNA is TGTGCCAGCAGTATCCCACTAGCGGGAGTTTTGTATGAGCAGTTCTTC.

This clonotype was seen only a few times. J is TRBJ2-7 and V is TRBV7-9; D is unclear. With 3 bases removed from V and 0 bases from J, the gap between germline ends came to 15 bases. The CDR3 length is 16 residues. Germline CDR1 reads SEHNR; CDR2 reads FQNEAQ (reference sequence). CDR3 bases: TGTGCCAGCAGCTTGGGAAACCGGGCCAACTCCTACGAGCAGTACTTC. Its translation is CASSLGNRANSYEQYF.

This clonotype was seen ten or more times. This chain connects TRBV28 to TRBJ1-6; 10 bases map to TRBD1. The CDR3 sequence is 18 residues long. Looked up from germline, CDR1 is MDHEN and CDR2 is SYDVKM. J gave up 7 bases and V 3 bases, and 12 bases lay outside the gene matches. The CDR3 DNA reads as TGTGCCAGCAGTTTTAGACAGTCCTGGGACAGGGGCAATTCACCCCTCCACTTT. Translated, it gives CASSFRQSWDRGNSPLHF. The whole variable domain, filled in from reference TRBV28 and TRBJ1-6, reads DVKVTQSSRYLVKRTGEKVFLECVQDMDHENMFWYRQDPGLGLRLIYFSYDVKMKEKGDIPEGYSVSREKKERFSLILESASTNQTSMYLCASSFRQSWDRGNSPLHFGNGTRLTVT.

This sequence joins TRBV29-1 and TRBJ2-7; D perhaps matches TRBD1 (7 bases). The CDR3 length is 11 residues. The germline gives CDR1 SQVTM, CDR2 ANQGSEA. Trimming removed 7 bases from V and 5 bases from J, with 12 bases in between. The CDR3 protein is CSGGTVHEQYF. The CDR3 DNA is TGCAGCGGCGGGACAGTCCACGAGCAGTACTTC.

The gene calls are TRBV20-1 and TRBJ2-1; the D is unclear. CDR3 length equals 13 residues. From germline, CDR1 is DFQATT and CDR2 SNEGSKA (reference sequence). Trimming took off 0 bases at V and 0 bases at J, with 3 bases between the two ends. The CDR3 protein is CSARDYSYNEQFF. For the CDR3, the DNA is TGCAGTGCTAGAGATTACTCCTACAATGAGCAGTTCTTC.

This clonotype came up many times. The genes are TRBV4-3 and TRBJ2-3; 9 bases map to TRBD2. Per the germline V gene, CDR1 is LGHNA and CDR2 is YSLEER. CDR3 length equals 16 residues. With V trimmed by 1 base and J by 7 bases, 9 bases remained unmatched. The CDR3 spells CASSQARGGNSNTQYF. In nucleotides, the CDR3 is TGCGCCAGCAGCCAAGCGCGGGGGGGCAACTCAAATACGCAGTATTTT.

The table lists this clonotype with a few counts. The CDR3 loop is CASSLRVSVIGNEQFF. The CDR3 nucleotides are TGTGCCAGCTCACTCCGAGTTTCTGTCATCGGCAATGAGCAGTTCTTC. This chain links TRBV18 with TRBJ2-1; D not certain. The CDR3 has 16 residues. The germline V gene encodes CDR1 KGHSH and CDR2 LQKENI. The V gene lost 4 bases and the J gene lost 6 bases, with 19 bases spanning the gap.

The chain links TRBV4-3 to TRBJ2-2; TRBD1 is a possible D gene (6 bases). Looked up from germline, CDR1 is LGHNA and CDR2 is YSLEER. V lost 0 bases, J lost 7 bases, and 12 bases lay in between. The CDR3 is 15 residues long. The CDR3 DNA sequence: TGCGCCAGCAGCCAAGAGCTTCCAGGGGTCGGGGAGCTGTTTTTT. This translates into CASSQELPGVGELFF.

This clonotype was observed at least ten times. The rearrangement joins TRBV12-3 or TRBV12-4 to TRBJ2-7; D is unclear. Trimming left V 6 bases short and J 3 bases short, with 15 bases between. The CDR3 totals 14 residues. The CDR3 reads CASSYSLVVYEQYF. CDR3 bases: TGTGCCAGCAGCTACTCCCTGGTGGTCTACGAGCAGTACTTC.

This chain uses TRBV6-1 with TRBJ2-3; TRBD2 is a possible D gene (6 bases). Trimming took off 7 bases at V and 0 bases at J, with 14 bases between the two ends. The V gene's germline CDR1 is MNHNS and CDR2 SASEGT. CDR3 length: 15 amino acids. The CDR3 coding sequence is TGTGCCAGCAACCACTGGGGGGATAGCACAGATACGCAGTATTTT. This codes for CASNHWGDSTDTQYF.

The CDR3 reads CSARDLRTSGTDTQYF. DNA for the CDR3: TGCAGTGCTAGAGATCTAAGGACTAGCGGCACAGATACGCAGTATTTT. The V gene is TRBV20-1, the J gene TRBJ2-3, with 9 bases identical to TRBD2. This CDR3 is 16 amino acids long. The V and J ends lost 0 bases and 1 base, in that order; junction bases with no gene match: 5. From germline, CDR1 is DFQATT and CDR2 SNEGSKA (reference sequence).

The chain uses TRBV24-1 and TRBJ2-5; D gene unclear. V was shortened by 9 bases and J by 5 bases, with 12 bases between the two germline ends. The CDR3 sequence is 12 residues long. From germline, CDR1 is KGHDR and CDR2 SFDVKD. The CDR3 reads CATARGPETQYF. The CDR3 DNA sequence: TGTGCCACCGCGCGAGGCCCGGAGACCCAGTACTTC.

Ten or more counts support this clonotype. The chain links TRBV25-1 to TRBJ2-3, with TRBD2 identical over 13 bases. This CDR3 has 16 amino acids. Germline V gene data show CDR1 as MGHDK and CDR2 as SYGVNS. After removal of 6 bases from V and 3 bases from J, the junction contained 6 bases not matched to a gene. CDR3 in DNA: TGTGCCAGCAGACCGGGACTAGCGGGAAGGACAGATACGCAGTATTTT. This translates into CASRPGLAGRTDTQYF. The variable domain in full, with the rest retrieved from reference TRBV25-1 and TRBJ2-3, is EADIYQTPRYLVIGTGKKITLECSQTMGHDKMYWYQQDPGMELHLIHYSYGVNSTEKGDLSSESTVSRIRTEHFPLTLESARPSHTSQYLCASRPGLAGRTDTQYFGPGTRLTVL.

This clonotype was detected only a few times. The V call is TRBV28, the J call TRBJ2-7; a possible D gene is TRBD2 (5 bases). V gave up 7 bases and J gave up 4 bases, with 17 bases separating them. The CDR3 has 14 amino acids. The germline V gene has CDR1 MDHEN and CDR2 SYDVKM. CDR3 sequence (DNA): TGTGCCAGCATTCCGGAGGTCGGAGGATACGAGCAGTACTTC. Translation gives CASIPEVGGYEQYF.

The table lists this clonotype with many counts. The chain employs TRBV5-1 and TRBJ2-7; weak D call: TRBD2 (5 bases). Germline V CDR1 and CDR2: SGHRS, YFSETQ. V was pared by 4 bases and J by 3 bases, with 14 bases between. This CDR3 spans 14 amino acids. The CDR3 sequence is CASSTRDYVYEQYF. CDR3 nucleotide sequence: TGCGCCAGCAGCACCCGGGATTATGTCTACGAGCAGTACTTC.

In its sample, this clonotype was seen a few times. V and J are TRBV10-3 and TRBJ2-3; 10 positions match TRBD2. CDR1 and CDR2 (germline): ENHRY, SYGVKD. This CDR3 spans 15 amino acids. V lost 10 bases and J lost 1; bases outside the gene matches: 8. The CDR3 nucleotides read TGTGCCACCCGCCTAGCGGGAGACGGCACAGATACGCAGTATTTT. Amino acid sequence: CATRLAGDGTDTQYF.

This clonotype occurred many times. V and J are TRBV7-2 and TRBJ2-1; TRBD1 aligns across 8 bases. The V segment lost 6 bases and the J segment 5 bases; nucleotides outside the gene matches: 9. The CDR3 totals 15 residues. Germline V gives CDR1 SGHTA, CDR2 FQGNSA. The CDR3 loop is CASRLPGTGDNEQFF. The DNA for the CDR3 is TGTGCCAGCAGGCTCCCCGGGACAGGTGACAATGAGCAGTTCTTC.

The chain uses TRBV12-3 or TRBV12-4 and TRBJ2-6, with TRBD2 as a possible D gene (6 bases). Trimming removed 4 bases at V and 0 bases at J, with 13 bases between. The CDR3 extends over 17 amino acids. Here the CDR3 reads CASSSGTGDSGANVLTF. Written as DNA, the CDR3 is TGTGCCAGCAGTTCCGGGACGGGGGACTCTGGGGCCAACGTCCTGACTTTC.